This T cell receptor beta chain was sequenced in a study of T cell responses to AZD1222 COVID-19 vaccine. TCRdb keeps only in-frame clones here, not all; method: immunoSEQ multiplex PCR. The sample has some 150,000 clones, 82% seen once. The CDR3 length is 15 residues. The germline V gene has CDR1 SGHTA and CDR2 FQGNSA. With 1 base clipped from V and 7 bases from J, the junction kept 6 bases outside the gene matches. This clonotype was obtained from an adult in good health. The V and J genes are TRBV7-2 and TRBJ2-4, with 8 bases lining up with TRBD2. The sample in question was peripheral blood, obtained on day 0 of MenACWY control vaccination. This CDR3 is CASSLGYSGGNIQYF. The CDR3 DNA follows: TGTGCCAGCAGCTTAGGATACAGCGGGGGTAACATTCAGTACTTC.